This note documents a single T cell receptor beta chain sequence. Seattle's enrolled individuals joined amid active infection and were then monitored longitudinally. This specimen comes from a study of blood T cell repertoires in COVID-19. About the research overall: PBMCs, B-cell-depleted T cells, or T cells provided the cDNA or gDNA that made up the material.

The germline gives CDR1 SGHTA, CDR2 FQGNSA. The CDR3 covers 16 residues. Trimming left V 5 bases short and J 9 bases short, with 20 bases between. The authors' processing: Cell counts per sample came from amplifying reference gene primers. Repertoires were generated with immunoSEQ multiplex PCR, while TCRdb's copy carries only in-frame clones and drops some. That table supplies the V and J calls and clone size; D and trimming were determined from the DNA. The sample carries approximately 210,000 clones, less than 95% recorded once. V usage is TRBV7-2 and J usage is TRBJ1-6; weak D call: TRBD1 (6 bases). The sequenced material came from peripheral blood. The receptor was isolated from a man aged 30-40 years with COVID-19, enrolled during active disease. CDR3 in amino acids: CASSLTVGGAVSPLHF. The CDR3 DNA reads TGTGCCAGCAGCCTGACGGTGGGGGGGGCGGTTTCACCCCTCCACTTT.